This TCR beta chain was captured by sequencing in a study of control samples from healthy donors and cancer patients. The method was immunoSEQ multiplex PCR; TCRdb's version includes in-frame clones alone and lacks a portion of them. The sample records 95,000 to 150,000 clones, about 89% being singletons. The CDR3 spans 14 residues. Trimming left V 7 bases short and J 0 bases short, with 12 bases between. Germline V gene data show CDR1 as MNHEY and CDR2 as SVGAGI. Input material: blood. This receptor was obtained from a middle-aged man in good health. The chain employs TRBV6-5 and TRBJ1-1; tentative D call: TRBD1 (5 bases). DNA of the CDR3: TGTGCCAGCATCTCGGGACGCTTGAACACTGAAGCTTTCTTT. Protein sequence: CASISGRLNTEAFF.